This T cell receptor (beta chain) was captured by sequencing in a study of shared clonotypes between healthy human individuals. For this clone: Its specificity is unknown.

Findings and caveats of the study: Genetic and exposure-history diversity was limited by the few donors.

Produced via immunoSEQ multiplex PCR; TCRdb's table is partial and in-frame only. The table has about 2.1 million clones, 93% seen once. The CDR3 totals 15 residues. V dropped 5 bases and J dropped 2; count of bases not matched to a gene: 8. The germline gives CDR1 MNHEY, CDR2 SMNVEV (reference sequence). Terminally differentiated effector memory CD45RA+ cells were excluded from the naive CD8 cells, which were CD45RO-negative and positively selected for CCR7. The TCR originated in a man aged 18 to 30 in good health. Some clones in this sample may be carry-over from other donors' samples. This chain connects TRBV27 to TRBJ2-7, with 8 bases identical to TRBD2. The material sequenced was naive CD8+ T cells from PBMCs. The CDR3 region is CASSLRTSTPYEQYF. The DNA for the CDR3 is TGTGCCAGCAGTCTAAGGACTAGCACTCCCTACGAGCAGTACTTC.